This record concerns one T cell receptor beta chain sequence. This sample was taken from a study of cytomegalovirus exposure and HLA in healthy donors. PCR involved 60 Vbeta and 13 Jbeta primers. The repertoire was sequenced with immunoSEQ multiplex PCR; TCRdb's copy has only in-frame clones and lacks some. This sample has about 93,000 clones, with around 80% found just once. This CDR3 contains 13 residues. Germline V gene data show CDR1 as LNHNV and CDR2 as YYDKDF (reference sequence). The V end was cut by 3 bases, the J end by 1 base, with 6 bases between. This chain joins TRBV15 and TRBJ1-1; no firm D call. The clonotype comes from a young man in good health and CMV-seronegative. The material sequenced was PBMCs. The CDR3 loop reads CATSRSQNTEAFF. The CDR3 coding sequence is TGTGCCACCAGCAGGTCACAGAACACTGAAGCTTTCTTT.